The T cell receptor (beta chain) described here comes from a study of blood T cell repertoires in COVID-19. Background on the study: Spain, Italy and the United States supplied samples that represented acute and convalescent COVID-19. In each case, the material was cDNA or gDNA derived from T cells, B-cell-depleted T cells, or PBMCs.

The authors' processing: Reference gene primers were amplified, and this amplification served to estimate nucleated cell counts. Using immunoSEQ multiplex PCR, the repertoire was profiled, and TCRdb retains in-frame clones only, with some absent. The V and J calls and the clone size are those of that table, but D and trimming were determined from the DNA. The table records around 70,000 clones, 70% to 85% of them present only once. Trimming at V came to 6 bases and at J to 4 bases, leaving 7 bases not matched to a gene. The CDR3 consists of 15 residues. Germline loops: CDR1 MNHEY, CDR2 SMNVEV (reference sequence).

The chain has TRBV27 and TRBJ2-5, with 11 bases matching TRBD1. The sequenced sample consisted of peripheral blood. The TCR was taken from a man aged 55 to 70 with acute or convalescent COVID-19. This CDR3 reads CASSLAGTGGETQYF. The CDR3 nucleotides read TGTGCCAGCAGCCTAGCCGGGACAGGGGGAGAGACCCAGTACTTC.